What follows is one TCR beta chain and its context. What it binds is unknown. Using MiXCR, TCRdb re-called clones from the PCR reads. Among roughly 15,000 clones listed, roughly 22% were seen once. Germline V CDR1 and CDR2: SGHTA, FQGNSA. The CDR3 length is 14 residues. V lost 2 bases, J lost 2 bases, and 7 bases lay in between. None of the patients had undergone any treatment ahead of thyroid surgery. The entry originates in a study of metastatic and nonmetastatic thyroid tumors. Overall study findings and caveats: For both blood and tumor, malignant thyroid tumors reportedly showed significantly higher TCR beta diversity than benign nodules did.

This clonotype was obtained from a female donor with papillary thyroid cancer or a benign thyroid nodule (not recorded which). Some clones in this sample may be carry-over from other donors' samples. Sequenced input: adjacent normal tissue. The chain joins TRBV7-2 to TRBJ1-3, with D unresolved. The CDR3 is CASSLWTAGNTIYF. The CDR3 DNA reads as TGTGCCAGCAGCTTATGGACGGCTGGAAACACCATATATTTT.